The next 23 T cell receptor beta chains were all read from a single sample in a study of blood T cell repertoires in COVID-19. Here immunoSEQ multiplex PCR was the method, and the copy in TCRdb shows in-frame clones only, minus some. The sample has 200,000 or so clones, 70% to 90% seen once; the top ten hold 2% to 2.5%. Sequenced: peripheral blood. These receptors were obtained from a woman aged 45 to 65 with acute or convalescent COVID-19.

The gene calls are TRBV19 and TRBJ2-7, with D perhaps matching TRBD2 (7 bases). The V gene lost 10 bases and the J gene lost 6 bases, with 22 bases spanning the gap. Germline V CDR1 and CDR2: LNHDA, SQIVND (reference sequence). CDR3 length equals 14 residues. The CDR3 coding sequence is TGTGCCATTTCGAGGGGGGAGGGCCGAATCGAGCAGTACTTC. Translated, it gives CAISRGEGRIEQYF.

The chain joins TRBV6-5 to TRBJ1-1; D not resolved. The germline V gene has CDR1 MNHEY and CDR2 SVGAGI. CDR3 length equals 14 residues. V lost 5 bases and J lost 5, with 15 bases in between. The CDR3 region has the DNA TGTGCCAGCAGTCGGGAAGGAGTGGAAACTGAAGCTTTCTTT. The encoded protein is CASSREGVETEAFF.

This clone appeared a single time. The J gene is TRBJ2-2, the V gene TRBV28; 10 bases line up with TRBD1. Germline V gene sequence: CDR1 MDHEN, CDR2 SYDVKM. The CDR3 length is 17 residues. Trimming removed 4 bases from V and 4 bases from J; junction bases left unmatched: 9. The CDR3, as DNA: TGTGCCAGCAGTTCGATCAACCGGGACAGGGGCACCGGGGAGCTGTTTTTT. Protein product: CASSSINRDRGTGELFF.

The chain is built from TRBV14 and TRBJ2-5, with TRBD1 identical over 7 bases. Germline trimming cut 1 base from V and 5 bases from J; bases unmatched to any gene: 7. CDR1 is SGHDN, CDR2 FVKESK, per germline. CDR3 length: 15 amino acids. Here the CDR3 DNA reads TGTGCCAGCAGCCAAGCCCCAGGGGGTTCTGAGACCCAGTACTTC. Protein sequence: CASSQAPGGSETQYF.

The chain employs TRBV11-2 and TRBJ1-2; 7 bases are shared with TRBD1. Germline V gene data show CDR1 as SGHAT and CDR2 as FQNNGV. This CDR3 has 16 amino acids. J gave up 0 bases and V 5 bases, and 9 bases lay outside the gene matches. CDR3 DNA sequence: TGTGCCAGCAGCCCACTATCCGGGACAGCTAACTATGGCTACACCTTC. Encoded protein: CASSPLSGTANYGYTF.

CDR3 residues: CASRESSYNSPLHF. The CDR3 DNA follows: TGCGCCAGCAGGGAGAGCTCCTATAATTCACCCCTCCACTTT. V and J are TRBV4-1 and TRBJ1-6; no firm D call. V was shortened by 6 bases and J by 0 bases, with 6 bases between the two germline ends. CDR3 length: 14 residues. CDR1 is MGHRA and CDR2 is YSYEKL in the germline V gene.

This clone appeared once. The V and J genes are TRBV4-1 and TRBJ1-2; a possible D gene is TRBD1 (5 bases). V was pared by 0 bases and J by 2 bases, with 10 bases between. Germline V lookup: CDR1 MGHRA, CDR2 YSYEKL. The CDR3 contains 15 residues. CDR3 region: CASSQDSRGNYGYTF. CDR3 coding DNA: TGCGCCAGCAGCCAAGATAGTAGGGGCAACTATGGCTACACCTTC.

The CDR3 sequence is CSVVTGATGELFF. The CDR3 DNA reads as TGCAGCGTTGTCACAGGGGCAACCGGGGAGCTGTTTTTT. The J gene is TRBJ2-2, the V gene TRBV29-1; 7 bases map to TRBD1. J lost 5 bases, V lost 4 bases, and 4 bases had no gene match. Looked up from germline, CDR1 is SQVTM and CDR2 is ANQGSEA. This CDR3 region has 13 residues.

This clone was picked up a small number of times. The V gene is TRBV5-1, the J gene TRBJ2-3; 8 bases line up with TRBD1. Germline CDR1 SGHRS, CDR2 YFSETQ. The CDR3 has 17 amino acids. Trimming at V came to 2 bases and at J to 3 bases, leaving 11 bases not matched to a gene. The CDR3 bases are TGCGCCAGCAGCTTAAACGGACAGGGTTTCCGGACAGATACGCAGTATTTT. It specifies CASSLNGQGFRTDTQYF.

This clone was detected a few times. The chain carries TRBV2 and TRBJ1-4; 7 bases fit TRBD1. There are 16 residues in the CDR3. Germline assignment: CDR1 SNHLY and CDR2 FYNNEI. The trim removed 5 bases at V and 0 bases at J, leaving 6 bases unmatched. This CDR3 reads CASSIRDSTTNEKLFF. The CDR3 nucleotides are TGTGCCAGCAGTATAAGGGACAGCACAACTAATGAAAAACTGTTTTTT.

This chain links TRBV2 with TRBJ1-2; 7 bases line up with TRBD1. The CDR3 covers 14 residues. Germline CDR1 and CDR2: SNHLY and FYNNEI. V was pared by 6 bases and J by 3 bases, with 7 bases of the junction left unmatched. DNA for the CDR3: TGTGCCAGCAGGGGGAGGACAGGTCACTATGGCTACACCTTC. Amino acids: CASRGRTGHYGYTF. Variable domain in full (rest from reference TRBV2 and TRBJ1-2): EPEVTQTPSHQVTQMGQEVILRCVPISNHLYFYWYRQILGQKVEFLVSFYNNEISEKSEIFDDQFSVERPDGSNFTLKIRSTKLEDSAMYFCASRGRTGHYGYTFGSGTRLTVV.

This clone came up once. The V and J genes are TRBV28 and TRBJ1-5; D is uncertain. Trimming took 2 bases from V and 6 from J, leaving 11 bases between them. The CDR3 is 14 residues long. The germline CDR1 and CDR2 sequences are MDHEN and SYDVKM. CDR3 residues: CASSLNRGGQPQHF. CDR3 sequence (DNA): TGTGCCAGCAGTTTAAATCGAGGAGGTCAGCCCCAGCATTTT.

The chain links TRBV7-2 to TRBJ1-2; 10 bases are a match to TRBD1. This CDR3 is 15 amino acids long. The germline gives CDR1 SGHTA, CDR2 FQGNSA. Losses at the gene ends were 6 bases for V and 7 bases for J; bases not matched to a gene: 11. CDR3: CASSRLTGGAGGYTF. In DNA, the CDR3 is TGTGCCAGCAGTCGCTTGACAGGGGGCGCCGGTGGCTACACCTTC. The complete variable domain, with remaining parts taken from reference TRBV7-2 and TRBJ1-2, reads GAGVSQSPSNKVTEKGKDVELRCDPISGHTALYWYRQSLGQGLEFLIYFQGNSAPDKSGLPSDRFSAERTGGSVSTLTIQRTQQEDSAVYLCASSRLTGGAGGYTFGSGTRLTVV.

V usage is TRBV5-4 and J usage is TRBJ2-6; 7 bases line up with TRBD1. Germline values: CDR1 SGHNT, CDR2 YYREEE (reference sequence). J gave up 4 bases and V 3 bases, and 13 bases lay outside the gene matches. The CDR3 is made up of 18 amino acids. The CDR3 is CASSSAGTALGGANVLTF. CDR3 nucleotide sequence: TGTGCCAGCAGCTCCGCAGGGACAGCCCTCGGCGGGGCCAACGTCCTGACTTTC. The variable domain in full, completed from reference TRBV5-4 and TRBJ2-6, reads ETGVTQSPTHLIKTRGQQVTLRCSSQSGHNTVSWYQQALGQGPQFIFQYYREEENGRGNFPPRFSGLQFPNYSSELNVNALELDDSALYLCASSSAGTALGGANVLTFGAGSRLTVL.

The J gene is TRBJ2-1, the V gene TRBV7-2; 10 bases are a match to TRBD2. The CDR3 extends over 15 amino acids. After removal of 4 bases from V and 9 bases from J, the junction contained 9 bases not matched to a gene. Germline-derived CDR1 and CDR2 are SGHTA and FQGNSA. This CDR3 is CASSSLSGGFSEQFF. The CDR3 DNA is TGTGCCAGCAGCTCACTTAGCGGGGGGTTTAGTGAGCAGTTCTTC. Looking up the rest from reference TRBV7-2 and TRBJ2-1 gives the full variable domain: GAGVSQSPSNKVTEKGKDVELRCDPISGHTALYWYRQSLGQGLEFLIYFQGNSAPDKSGLPSDRFSAERTGGSVSTLTIQRTQQEDSAVYLCASSSLSGGFSEQFFGPGTRLTVL.

The chain combines TRBV18 with TRBJ2-2, with 7 bases aligning to TRBD2. CDR3 size: 17 residues. V lost 0 bases and J lost 7; bases outside the gene matches: 11. The germline V gene has CDR1 KGHSH and CDR2 LQKENI. The CDR3 region has the DNA TGTGCCAGCTCACCACCGGCTGGACTAGGACTGATCGGGGAGCTGTTTTTT. This encodes CASSPPAGLGLIGELFF.

This clone was recorded only once. The chain couples TRBV10-3 to TRBJ1-3; 7 bases line up with TRBD1. The V gene's germline CDR1 is ENHRY and CDR2 SYGVKD. The CDR3 is 15 amino acids. After removal of 2 bases from V and 2 bases from J, the junction contained 3 bases not matched to a gene. CDR3 coding DNA: TGTGCCATCAGTGAGGACAGGGAAACTGGAAACACCATATATTTT. It codes for CAISEDRETGNTIYF.

The genes are TRBV5-1 and TRBJ2-3, with 8 bases aligning to TRBD1. Germline V gene sequence: CDR1 SGHRS, CDR2 YFSETQ. With 4 bases clipped from V and 1 base from J, the junction kept 2 bases outside the gene matches. The CDR3 runs 14 residues. The CDR3: CASSVTGGTDTQYF. The CDR3 DNA reads as TGCGCCAGCAGCGTGACAGGGGGCACAGATACGCAGTATTTT.

The genes are TRBV19 and TRBJ2-1; D gene ambiguous. Trimming left V 7 bases short and J 12 bases short, with 13 bases between. CDR3 size: 11 residues. CDR1 is LNHDA and CDR2 is SQIVND in the germline V gene (reference sequence). CDR3 DNA: TGTGCCAGTACTGAGGAGTCGGGGCAGTTCTTC. Translating it yields CASTEESGQFF.

The chain recombines TRBV19 with TRBJ2-7; no definite D call. Trimming took 3 bases from V and 4 from J, leaving 13 bases between them. This CDR3 is built from 14 residues. In germline, CDR1 is LNHDA, CDR2 SQIVND (reference sequence). The CDR3 reads CASSMQALGYEQYF. The CDR3 DNA sequence: TGTGCCAGTAGTATGCAGGCCCTTGGGTACGAGCAGTACTTC. The variable domain in full, completed from reference TRBV19 and TRBJ2-7, reads DGGITQSPKYLFRKEGQNVTLSCEQNLNHDAMYWYRQDPGQGLRLIYYSQIVNDFQKGDIAEGYSVSREKKESFPLTVTSAQKNPTAFYLCASSMQALGYEQYFGPGTRLTVT.

This chain connects TRBV20-1 to TRBJ1-3; D is uncertain. Germline assignment: CDR1 DFQATT and CDR2 SNEGSKA (reference sequence). V was trimmed by 3 bases and J by 1 base, leaving 13 bases between them. The CDR3 totals 15 residues. In DNA form, the CDR3 reads TGCAGTGCTAGTGGCACCCGAGGGTCTGGAAACACCATATATTTT. Translation gives CSASGTRGSGNTIYF.

The V gene is TRBV9, the J gene TRBJ2-7; 8 bases align to TRBD2. The CDR3 consists of 14 residues. V trimming: 4 bases; J trimming: 5 bases; junction bases outside the gene matches: 8. Germline assignment: CDR1 SGDLS and CDR2 YYNGEE. Here the CDR3 reads CASSPSGRSDEQYF. DNA for the CDR3: TGTGCCAGCAGCCCGAGCGGGAGAAGCGACGAGCAGTACTTC.

The genes are TRBV5-6 and TRBJ1-2; 8 bases map to TRBD1. CDR1 is SGHDT, CDR2 YYEEEE, per germline. V lost 0 bases and J lost 2; bases outside the gene matches: 6. The CDR3 spans 16 residues. The CDR3 reads CASSLDRGKANYGYTF. Here the CDR3 DNA reads TGTGCCAGCAGCTTGGACAGGGGGAAGGCCAACTATGGCTACACCTTC.